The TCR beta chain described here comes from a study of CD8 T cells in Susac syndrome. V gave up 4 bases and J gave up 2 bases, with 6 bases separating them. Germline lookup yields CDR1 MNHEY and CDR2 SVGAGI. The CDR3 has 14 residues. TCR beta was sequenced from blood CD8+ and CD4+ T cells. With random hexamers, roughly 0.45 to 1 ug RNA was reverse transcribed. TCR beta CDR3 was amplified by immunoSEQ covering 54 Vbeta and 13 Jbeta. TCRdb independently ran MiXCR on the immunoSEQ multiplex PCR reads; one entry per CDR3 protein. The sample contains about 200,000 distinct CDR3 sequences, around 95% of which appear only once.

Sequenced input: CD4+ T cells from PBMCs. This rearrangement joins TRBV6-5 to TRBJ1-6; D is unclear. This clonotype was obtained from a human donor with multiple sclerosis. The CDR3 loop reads CASSSGTYNSPLHF. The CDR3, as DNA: TGTGCCAGCAGTTCCGGGACCTATAATTCACCCCTCCACTTT.